These 32 T cell receptor beta chains were all obtained from the same sample, sequenced in a study of blood T cells in healthy people across ages. Primed by a sample-barcoded 5' primer and a J-beta primer mix, a second PCR proceeded for 7 to 11 cycles. One entry per CDR3 protein, called by TCRdb with MiXCR from the 5' RACE reads. The top ten hold approximately 11% of the sample, which has some 1.6 million distinct CDR3 sequences, 30% to 40% seen once. The sample consisted of blood. These receptors were obtained from a woman aged 25 to 39 in good health.

The chain links TRBV7-2 to TRBJ2-1, with 11 bases matching TRBD2. Germline lookup yields CDR1 SGHTA and CDR2 FQGNSA. The CDR3 runs 15 residues. Trimming removed 5 bases from V and 10 bases from J; junction bases left unmatched: 10. The CDR3 DNA reads TGTGCCAGCAGCCTTAGCGGGGGGGCCGCGTACGAGCAGTTCTTC. Its protein product is CASSLSGGAAYEQFF. Drawing the rest from reference TRBV7-2 and TRBJ2-1, the complete variable domain is GAGVSQSPSNKVTEKGKDVELRCDPISGHTALYWYRQSLGQGLEFLIYFQGNSAPDKSGLPSDRFSAERTGGSVSTLTIQRTQQEDSAVYLCASSLSGGAAYEQFFGPGTRLTVL.

This clonotype has a count of ten or more. The chain combines TRBV7-9 with TRBJ2-7; D is unclear. Germline-derived CDR1 and CDR2 are SEHNR and FQNEAQ (reference sequence). The CDR3 extends over 12 amino acids. Trimming pared 2 bases from V and 6 bases from J, leaving 8 bases between. As DNA, the CDR3 is TGTGCCAGCAGCTTATCAGGCCCCGAGCAGTACTTC. This encodes CASSLSGPEQYF.

Note on this clonotype: A much larger clonotype is one base distant, so this may be a read error. The chain uses TRBV3-1 and TRBJ2-7, with 7 bases aligning to TRBD2. Germline V lookup: CDR1 LGHDT, CDR2 YNNKEL (reference sequence). The length of the CDR3 is 15 residues. J gave up 1 base and V 1 base, and 4 bases lay outside the gene matches. The CDR3 loop is CASSQVQRESYEQYF. The CDR3 DNA sequence: TGTGCCAGCAGCCAAGTCCAGCGGGAATCCTACGAGCAGTACTTC.

This sequence joins TRBV2 and TRBJ1-2; no clear D gene. CDR1 SNHLY and CDR2 FYNNEI come from the germline V gene. Trimming removed 0 bases from V and 6 bases from J, with 5 bases in between. CDR3 length equals 12 residues. The CDR3 nucleotides read TGTGCCAGCAGTGAAGCGACCAATGGCTACACCTTC. This codes for CASSEATNGYTF. The full variable domain, completed using reference TRBV2 and TRBJ1-2, is EPEVTQTPSHQVTQMGQEVILRCVPISNHLYFYWYRQILGQKVEFLVSFYNNEISEKSEIFDDQFSVERPDGSNFTLKIRSTKLEDSAMYFCASSEATNGYTFGSGTRLTVV.

The chain combines TRBV6-1 with TRBJ2-5; 7 nucleotides agree with TRBD1. The V and J ends lost 0 bases and 4 bases, in that order; junction bases with no gene match: 8. The CDR3 extends over 16 amino acids. The germline gives CDR1 MNHNS, CDR2 SASEGT. CDR3 in DNA: TGTGCCAGCAGTGAAGCGTTTGAAGGGGGCGCAGAGACCCAGTACTTC. Its protein product is CASSEAFEGGAETQYF.

The V gene is TRBV6-2 or TRBV6-3, the J gene TRBJ2-7, with 8 bases aligning to TRBD2. V was pared by 0 bases and J by 7 bases, with 14 bases of the junction left unmatched. The length of the CDR3 is 17 residues. Per germline, CDR1 MNHEY and CDR2 SVGEGT. Written as DNA, the CDR3 is TGTGCCAGCAGTTACTCTCCCCCGGGGGGGATCTACAATGAGCAGTACTTC. It encodes CASSYSPPGGIYNEQYF.

This clonotype was seen a handful of times. One base away lies a much larger clone, so this may be a sequencing read error. This chain links TRBV7-2 with TRBJ2-5; D perhaps matches TRBD2 (6 bases). This CDR3 spans 13 amino acids. V was clipped by 4 bases and J by 11 bases, with 17 bases between them. Germline CDR1 is SGHTA and CDR2 is FQGNSA. The CDR3 is CASSSGLNNEQYF. CDR3 nucleotides: TGTGCCAGCAGCTCGGGACTCAACAATGAGCAGTACTTC.

The chain carries TRBV6-5 and TRBJ1-2; D is undetermined. Germline values: CDR1 MNHEY, CDR2 SVGAGI. CDR3 length: 14 amino acids. V was pared by 0 bases and J by 3 bases, with 8 bases between. The CDR3 region is CASSYSNSYYGYTF. For the CDR3, the DNA is TGTGCCAGCAGTTACTCGAACTCGTACTATGGCTACACCTTC.

This clonotype was counted only a few times. The CDR3 sequence: CSVGGSNTGELFF. In DNA, the CDR3 is TGCAGCGTTGGAGGGTCTAACACCGGGGAGCTGTTTTTT. This sequence joins TRBV29-1 and TRBJ2-2; TRBD2 might be the D (5 bases). Germline CDR1 reads SQVTM; CDR2 reads ANQGSEA. This CDR3 comprises 13 residues. Trimming took 4 bases from V and 2 from J, leaving 8 bases between them.

A few counts support this clonotype. The V and J genes are TRBV5-1 and TRBJ2-5; D unclear. V lost 0 bases, J lost 5 bases, and 8 bases lay in between. Germline lookup yields CDR1 SGHRS and CDR2 YFSETQ. The CDR3 is made up of 13 amino acids. The DNA for the CDR3 is TGCGCCAGCAGCTTGGTAGATGAGGAGACCCAGTACTTC. It yields the protein CASSLVDEETQYF. Supplemented by reference TRBV5-1 and TRBJ2-5, the full variable domain reads KAGVTQTPRYLIKTRGQQVTLSCSPISGHRSVSWYQQTPGQGLQFLFEYFSETQRNKGNFPGRFSGRQFSNSRSEMNVSTLELGDSALYLCASSLVDEETQYFGPGTRLLVL.

This clonotype was observed a few times. V gene TRBV7-3 combines with J gene TRBJ2-1; 8 nucleotides agree with TRBD2. There are 15 residues in the CDR3. V shed 0 bases and J 8 bases; nucleotides not matched to a gene: 6. CDR1 and CDR2 from the germline V gene are SGHTA and FQGTGA. The CDR3 coding sequence is TGTGCCAGCAGCTTAACCCGGGGGGGCCGGGATGAGCAGTTCTTC. Amino acid sequence: CASSLTRGGRDEQFF.

The rearrangement links TRBV6-1 to TRBJ2-2; TRBD1 might be the D (6 bases). V lost 8 bases to trimming and J lost 9 bases, with 19 bases between them. Germline lookup yields CDR1 MNHNS and CDR2 SASEGT. CDR3 length: 14 residues. The CDR3 protein is CASQRPGAHRELFF. The CDR3 nucleotides are TGTGCCAGCCAAAGGCCAGGGGCGCACCGGGAGCTGTTTTTT.

This clonotype has a handful of counts. V is TRBV27 and J is TRBJ1-5, with 7 bases fitting TRBD1. Germline V gives CDR1 MNHEY, CDR2 SMNVEV (reference sequence). The trim removed 5 bases at V and 6 bases at J, leaving 10 bases unmatched. The CDR3 has 15 amino acids. In nucleotides, the CDR3 is TGTGCCAGCAGTGTAGGGGGCAGAGAGGGTCAGCCCCAGCATTTT. Protein product: CASSVGGREGQPQHF.

This clonotype appeared a few times. The genes are TRBV29-1 and TRBJ2-1, with D perhaps TRBD1 (5 bases). The CDR3 contains 13 residues. Looked up from germline, CDR1 is SQVTM and CDR2 is ANQGSEA. V gave up 4 bases and J gave up 0 bases, with 7 bases separating them. The DNA for the CDR3 is TGCAGCGTTGTCAGGGACTCCTACAATGAGCAGTTCTTC. Amino acid sequence: CSVVRDSYNEQFF.

This clonotype was counted only a few times. The chain joins TRBV9 to TRBJ2-1, with 13 bases matching TRBD2. The V and J ends lost 0 bases and 7 bases, in that order; junction bases with no gene match: 7. This CDR3 has 17 residues. Germline CDR1 SGDLS, CDR2 YYNGEE. The CDR3 region is CASSVDQGLAGVNEQFF. CDR3 DNA: TGTGCCAGCAGCGTAGATCAAGGACTAGCGGGGGTTAATGAGCAGTTCTTC.

This clonotype was counted between two and nine times. This chain uses TRBV7-9 with TRBJ2-7; TRBD1 aligns across 7 bases. V trimming: 8 bases; J trimming: 4 bases; junction bases outside the gene matches: 5. Germline lookup yields CDR1 SEHNR and CDR2 FQNEAQ (reference sequence). The CDR3 contains 12 residues. Here the CDR3 reads CASRQGGYEQYF. The CDR3 region has the DNA TGTGCCAGCCGACAGGGCGGGTACGAGCAGTACTTC.

This clonotype was detected a few times. It may be a read error: a sequence one base away is much more abundant. DNA for the CDR3: TGTGCCATCAGGACAGATAACCCCTACGAGCAGTACTTC. It specifies CAIRTDNPYEQYF. The J gene is TRBJ2-7, the V gene TRBV10-3; TRBD1 is a possible D gene (5 bases). The V end was cut by 6 bases, the J end by 2 bases, with 11 bases between. This CDR3 has 13 residues. Germline V CDR1 and CDR2: ENHRY, SYGVKD.

The chain has TRBV13 and TRBJ2-1; 10 bases fit TRBD2. Per the germline V gene, CDR1 is PRHDT and CDR2 is FYEKMQ (reference sequence). With 5 bases clipped from V and 4 bases from J, the junction kept 14 bases outside the gene matches. This CDR3 contains 18 residues. CDR3 region: CASSPVSSGGPLYNEQFF. The CDR3 DNA sequence: TGTGCCAGCAGCCCAGTGAGTAGCGGGGGGCCGCTATACAATGAGCAGTTCTTC. The variable domain in full, with the rest retrieved from reference TRBV13 and TRBJ2-1, is AAGVIQSPRHLIKEKRETATLKCYPIPRHDTVYWYQQGPGQDPQFLISFYEKMQSDKGSIPDRFSAQQFSDYHSELNMSSLELGDSALYFCASSPVSSGGPLYNEQFFGPGTRLTVL.

This clonotype came up a few times. The chain joins TRBV7-8 to TRBJ2-3; D unclear. The CDR3 is 18 residues long. V was clipped by 1 base and J by 6 bases, with 23 bases between them. Germline CDR1 SGHVS, CDR2 FQNEAQ. The CDR3 loop reads CASSLGYSSVTVGDTQYF. In nucleotides, the CDR3 is TGTGCCAGCAGCTTAGGTTACTCATCCGTTACAGTGGGGGATACGCAGTATTTT. The full variable domain, rest sourced from reference TRBV7-8 and TRBJ2-3, is GAGVSQSPRYKVAKRGQDVALRCDPISGHVSLFWYQQALGQGPEFLTYFQNEAQLDKSGLPSDRFFAERPEGSVSTLKIQRTQQEDSAVYLCASSLGYSSVTVGDTQYFGPGTRLTVL.

The DNA of the CDR3 is TGCGCCAGCAGCCCGGGACGGGCTCGATACGAGCAGTACTTC. This gives the protein CASSPGRARYEQYF. The chain links TRBV5-1 to TRBJ2-7; perhaps D is TRBD1 or TRBD2 (5 bases each). V lost 4 bases and J lost 4, with 15 bases in between. Germline V gene sequence: CDR1 SGHRS, CDR2 YFSETQ. CDR3 length: 14 amino acids.

The V call is TRBV2, the J call TRBJ2-5, with 10 positions matching TRBD1. The DNA end lines up better with TRBJ2-7; the J call may be wrong. Germline-derived CDR1 and CDR2 are SNHLY and FYNNEI. There are 15 residues in the CDR3. DNA for the CDR3: TGTGCCAGCAAAATTAGCGGGGACAGGGGCTACGAGCAGTACTTC. It specifies CASKISGDRGYEQYF.

This CDR3 is CASSLVPSGITDTQYF. As DNA, the CDR3 is TGTGCCAGCAGCTTAGTTCCTAGCGGGATCACAGATACGCAGTATTTT. V usage is TRBV7-2 and J usage is TRBJ2-3, with 9 bases aligning to TRBD2. This CDR3 contains 16 residues. Germline CDR1 is SGHTA and CDR2 is FQGNSA. The J segment lost 2 bases and the V segment lost 1 base, leaving 4 bases of the junction unmatched.

The chain recombines TRBV7-9 with TRBJ2-5; 10 bases line up with TRBD2. The V and J ends lost 5 bases and 9 bases, in that order; junction bases with no gene match: 9. The germline CDR1 and CDR2 sequences are SEHNR and FQNEAQ (reference sequence). The CDR3 runs to 14 residues. The CDR3 DNA follows: TGTGCCAGCAGCGGACCTAGCGGGAGTCAGGCCCAGTACTTC. Amino acids: CASSGPSGSQAQYF.

This clonotype was observed at least ten times. The CDR3 loop is CSFGGADTQYF. DNA of the CDR3: TGCAGCTTCGGGGGGGCAGATACGCAGTATTTT. This sequence joins TRBV29-1 and TRBJ2-3; 8 positions match TRBD2. Germline lookup yields CDR1 SQVTM and CDR2 ANQGSEA. The CDR3 is 11 amino acids. After removal of 8 bases from V and 4 bases from J, the junction contained 2 bases not matched to a gene.

This clonotype was observed a few times. The gene calls are TRBV5-1 and TRBJ2-1; 12 bases align to TRBD2. CDR3 length equals 16 residues. V was pared by 4 bases and J by 5 bases, with 7 bases of the junction left unmatched. The germline CDR1 and CDR2 sequences are SGHRS and YFSETQ. The CDR3 bases are TGCGCCAGCAGCCGACGGACTAGCGGGATCGACAATGAGCAGTTCTTC. It encodes CASSRRTSGIDNEQFF.

The chain has TRBV14 and TRBJ1-6; D possibly corresponds to TRBD1 (5 bases). Trimming took off 0 bases at V and 6 bases at J, with 12 bases between the two ends. The length of the CDR3 is 16 residues. CDR1 SGHDN and CDR2 FVKESK come from the germline V gene. The CDR3 here is CASSQDLWGSNSPLHF. In DNA, the CDR3 is TGTGCCAGCAGCCAAGATCTGTGGGGCAGTAATTCACCCCTCCACTTT.

The chain recombines TRBV7-3 with TRBJ2-3; the D gene is possibly TRBD2 (6 bases). Germline V CDR1 and CDR2: SGHTA, FQGTGA. Deletions cut 4 bases from V and 2 bases from J, with 19 bases between. The CDR3 extends over 17 amino acids. The CDR3 DNA reads as TGTGCCAGCAGCTCTTCGCTTACTAGCCCCTACACAGATACGCAGTATTTT. Its translation: CASSSSLTSPYTDTQYF.

This chain joins TRBV20-1 and TRBJ2-7, with D hard to call. V gave up 0 bases and J gave up 10 bases, with 10 bases separating them. The CDR3 is 11 amino acids. Germline V gives CDR1 DFQATT, CDR2 SNEGSKA (reference sequence). The CDR3 DNA reads TGCAGTGCTAGAGATCGAAGCTCCCAGTACTTC. This codes for CSARDRSSQYF.

The chain uses TRBV21-1 and TRBJ2-4; the table's D call TRBD1 went unverified against the DNA. TRBV21-1 is assigned pseudogene status. The CDR3 is 14 amino acids. CDR3 sequence reads: CASSRQGPVRIQYF. The DNA of the CDR3 is TGTGCCAGCAGCAGACAGGGCCCGGTTCGCATTCAGTACTTC.

The chain recombines TRBV28 with TRBJ2-7, with D perhaps TRBD2 (5 bases). CDR1 and CDR2 from the germline V gene are MDHEN and SYDVKM. Deletions cut 4 bases from V and 5 bases from J, with 18 bases between. The CDR3 length is 15 residues. CDR3 coding DNA: TGTGCCAGCAGTTCATTAAACGGGGTCTTGAACGAGCAGTACTTC. It codes for CASSSLNGVLNEQYF.

This clonotype has more than one count but fewer than ten. The chain links TRBV6-5 to TRBJ2-7, with 11 bases that match TRBD1. Germline CDR1 reads MNHEY; CDR2 reads SVGAGI. The CDR3 spans 16 residues. The V segment lost 4 bases and the J segment 2 bases; nucleotides outside the gene matches: 7. This CDR3 reads CASSWTGGSRAYEQYF. CDR3 in DNA: TGTGCCAGCAGTTGGACAGGGGGCAGCAGGGCCTACGAGCAGTACTTC.

This clonotype has more than one count but fewer than ten. This sequence joins TRBV27 and TRBJ2-1, with 9 bases aligning to TRBD2. The CDR3 runs to 15 residues. V shed 5 bases and J 5 bases; nucleotides not matched to a gene: 7. CDR1 and CDR2 (germline): MNHEY, SMNVEV (reference sequence). CDR3 loop: CASSAGTSRDNEQFF. The CDR3 region has the DNA TGTGCCAGCAGTGCCGGGACTAGCAGGGACAATGAGCAGTTCTTC.